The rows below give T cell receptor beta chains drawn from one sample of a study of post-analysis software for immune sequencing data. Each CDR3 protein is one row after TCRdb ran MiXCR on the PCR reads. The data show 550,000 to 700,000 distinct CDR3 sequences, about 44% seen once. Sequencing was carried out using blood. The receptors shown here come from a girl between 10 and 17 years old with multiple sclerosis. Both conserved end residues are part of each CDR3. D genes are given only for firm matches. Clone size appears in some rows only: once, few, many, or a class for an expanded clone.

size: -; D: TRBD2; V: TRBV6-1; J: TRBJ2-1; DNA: TGTGCCAGCAGTGAGAATGCGGGAGGGCCGAACAATGAGCAGTTCTTC; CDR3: CASSENAGGPNNEQFF
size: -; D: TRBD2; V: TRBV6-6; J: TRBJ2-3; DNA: TGTGCCAGCAAGGTGGGACTAGCGGTCACAGATACGCAGTATTTT; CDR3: CASKVGLAVTDTQYF
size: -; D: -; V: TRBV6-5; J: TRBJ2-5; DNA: TGTGCCAGCAGTTACGGGAGGGAGACCCAGTACTTC; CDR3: CASSYGRETQYF
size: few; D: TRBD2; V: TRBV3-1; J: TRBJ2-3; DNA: TGTGCCAGCAGCCCCCTCGCGGGAGTAGCAGATACGCAGTATTTT; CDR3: CASSPLAGVADTQYF
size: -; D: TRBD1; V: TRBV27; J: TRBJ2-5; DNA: TGTGCCAGCAGCCATTCCGGGACAGGGCGGGAGACCCAGTACTTC; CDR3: CASSHSGTGRETQYF
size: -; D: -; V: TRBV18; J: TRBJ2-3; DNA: TGTGCCAGCTCACCCGACGCCTCCGGCGCAGATACGCAGTATTTT; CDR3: CASSPDASGADTQYF
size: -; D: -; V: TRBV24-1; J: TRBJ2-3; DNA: TGTGCCACCAGTCTCAGAGGAACCCACACAGATACGCAGTATTTT; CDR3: CATSLRGTHTDTQYF
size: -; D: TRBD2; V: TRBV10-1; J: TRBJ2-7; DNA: TGCGCCAGCAGTGAGAGCGCAGCAACTAGCGGGGCCTACGAGCAGTACTTC; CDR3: CASSESAATSGAYEQYF
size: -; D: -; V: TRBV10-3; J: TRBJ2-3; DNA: TGTGCCATCAGTGAGGCGGTTTCGACTATTTTGGAAGGCACAGATACGCAGTATTTT; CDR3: CAISEAVSTILEGTDTQYF
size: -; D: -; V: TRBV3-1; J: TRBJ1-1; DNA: TGTGCCAGCAGCCAGCCGACAGGTACGAACACTGAAGCTTTCTTT; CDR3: CASSQPTGTNTEAFF
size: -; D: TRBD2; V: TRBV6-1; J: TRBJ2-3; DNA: TGTGCCAGCAGTGAGTACGGGACTAGCGGGAGAGGAACGCAGTATTTT; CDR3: CASSEYGTSGRGTQYF
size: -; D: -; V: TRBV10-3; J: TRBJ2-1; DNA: TGTGCCATCCGACGGGGGCATGAGCAGTTCTTC; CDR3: CAIRRGHEQFF
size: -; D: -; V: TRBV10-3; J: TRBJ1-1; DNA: TGTGCCATCAGTGAGGGGGGGACAATGAACACTGAAGCTTTCTTT; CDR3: CAISEGGTMNTEAFF
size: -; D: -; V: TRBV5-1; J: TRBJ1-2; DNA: TGCGCCAGCAGCTGGTCAAGGGGGTACCCGTTCTATGACTACACCTTC; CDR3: CASSWSRGYPFYDYTF
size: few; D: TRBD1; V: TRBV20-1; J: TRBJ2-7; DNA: TGCAGTGCTCCAGGACAGGGCTACTACGAGCAGTACTTC; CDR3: CSAPGQGYYEQYF
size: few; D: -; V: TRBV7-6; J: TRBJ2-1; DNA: TGTGCCAGCAGCTTAGCGCTTGGCGGGGCGGTTTACAATGAGCAGTTCTTC; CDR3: CASSLALGGAVYNEQFF
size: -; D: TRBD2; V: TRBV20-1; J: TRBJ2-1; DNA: TGCAGTGCTATCACGGGAGATCCCGGGACTAGCGGCTACAATGAGCAGTTCTTC; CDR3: CSAITGDPGTSGYNEQFF
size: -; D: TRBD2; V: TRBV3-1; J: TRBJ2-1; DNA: TGTGCCAGCAGCCTCGGGACTAGCGGAACCTACAATGAGCAGTTCTTC; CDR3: CASSLGTSGTYNEQFF
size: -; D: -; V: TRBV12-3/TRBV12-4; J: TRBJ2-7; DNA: TGTGCCAGCAGTTTAAAATTGTGGGGCGCCGGCTCCTACGAGCAGTACTTC; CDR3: CASSLKLWGAGSYEQYF
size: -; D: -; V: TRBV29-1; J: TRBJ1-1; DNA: TGCAGCGTTGAAGCCCTCCTACACGACACTGAAGCTTTCTTT; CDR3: CSVEALLHDTEAFF
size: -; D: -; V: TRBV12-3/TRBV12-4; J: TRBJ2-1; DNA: TGTGCCAGCAGACGAGGCGGGCTGGCGGGGCAAGGGGTTAATGAGCAGTGCTTC; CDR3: CASRRGGLAGQGVNEQCF
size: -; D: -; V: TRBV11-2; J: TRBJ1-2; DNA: TGTGCCAGCAGCTCCCCCCGCCGGGGTTCCTCCTATGGCTACACCTTC; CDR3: CASSSPRRGSSYGYTF
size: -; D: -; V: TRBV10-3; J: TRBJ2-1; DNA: TGTGCCATCAGTGGTGAGGAGGGGTCCTACAATGAGCAGTTCTTC; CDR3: CAISGEEGSYNEQFF
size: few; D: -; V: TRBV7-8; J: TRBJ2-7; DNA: TGTGCCAGCAGCTTTTTTGGGGGAAAGTCTGGTCCCGACGAGCAGTACTTC; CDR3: CASSFFGGKSGPDEQYF
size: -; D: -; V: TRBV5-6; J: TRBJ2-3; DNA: TGTGCCAGCACCAGCCCCGGGTTAGATACGCAGTATTTT; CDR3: CASTSPGLDTQYF
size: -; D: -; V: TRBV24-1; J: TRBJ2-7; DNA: TGTGCCACCAGTGAAGCCCCGGAGGGGGGCCACGAGCAGTACTTC; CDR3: CATSEAPEGGHEQYF
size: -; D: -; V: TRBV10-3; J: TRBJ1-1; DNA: TGTGCCATCAGTGAAGGACCGCCTAGAGGAGCTTTCTTT; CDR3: CAISEGPPRGAFF
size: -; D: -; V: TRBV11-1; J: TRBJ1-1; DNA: TGTGCCAGCAGCTTCGTCGAAGGGACTGAAGCTTTCTTT; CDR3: CASSFVEGTEAFF
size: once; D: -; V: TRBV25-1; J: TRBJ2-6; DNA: TGTGCCAGCAGTGAATCCTACTCTGGGGCCAACGTCCGGACTTTC; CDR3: CASSESYSGANVRTF
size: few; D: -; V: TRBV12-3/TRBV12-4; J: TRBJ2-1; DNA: TGTGCCAGCAGTTTATCGGAGGGAGGCAATGAGCAGTTCTTC; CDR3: CASSLSEGGNEQFF
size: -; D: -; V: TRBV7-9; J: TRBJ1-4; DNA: TGTGCCAGCAGCGGAACCAGGGGCCCTAATGAAAAACTGTTTTTT; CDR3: CASSGTRGPNEKLFF
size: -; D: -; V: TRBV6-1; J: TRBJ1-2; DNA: TGTGCCAGCCGCGTAGGAGTTACCTATGGCTACACCTTC; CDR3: CASRVGVTYGYTF
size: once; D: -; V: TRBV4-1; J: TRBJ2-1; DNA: TGCGCCAGCAGCCAAGAGGGTTGGACTGAGGGGAATGAGCAGTTCTTC; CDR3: CASSQEGWTEGNEQFF
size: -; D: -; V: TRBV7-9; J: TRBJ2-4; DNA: TGTGCCAGCAGCCCCTCCGGGAACCACAAGCAGTACTTC; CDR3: CASSPSGNHKQYF
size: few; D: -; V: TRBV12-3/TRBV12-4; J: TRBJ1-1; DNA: TGTGCCAGCAGTTTAGCGTTGGAGTCTTGGGACACTGAAGCTTTCTTT; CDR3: CASSLALESWDTEAFF
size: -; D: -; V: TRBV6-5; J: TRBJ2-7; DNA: TGTGCCAGCAGTGGACCCCGGGACGGGACCTACGAGCGGTACTTC; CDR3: CASSGPRDGTYERYF
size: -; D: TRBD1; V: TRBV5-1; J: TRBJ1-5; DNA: TGCGCCAGCAGCCGAACAGGGGAGAGCGGTCAGCCCCAGCATTTT; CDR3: CASSRTGESGQPQHF
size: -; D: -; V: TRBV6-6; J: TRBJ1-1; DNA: TGTGCCAGCAGTTACTCGAGCACCGGGATAGCTTTCTTT; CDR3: CASSYSSTGIAFF
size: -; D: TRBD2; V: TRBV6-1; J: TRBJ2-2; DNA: TGTGCCAGCACCCTGGGACTAGCGGGTATCACCGGGGAGCTGTTTTTT; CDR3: CASTLGLAGITGELFF
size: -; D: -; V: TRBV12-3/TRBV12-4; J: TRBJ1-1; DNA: TGTGCCAGCAGTTTTGTAGCCCTTAAGGGGCAGGAAGCTTTCTTT; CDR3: CASSFVALKGQEAFF
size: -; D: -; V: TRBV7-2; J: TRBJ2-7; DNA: TGTGCCAGCAGCTTGAGCGGGTATCTTTACGAGCAGTACTTC; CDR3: CASSLSGYLYEQYF
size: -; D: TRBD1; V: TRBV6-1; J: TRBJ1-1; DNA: TGTGCCAGCGGTGAGGGGGCGAGGCTCATGAACACTGAAGCTTTCTTT; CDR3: CASGEGARLMNTEAFF
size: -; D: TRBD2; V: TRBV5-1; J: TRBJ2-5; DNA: TGCGCCAGCGTACTTAGCGGGAGGGCCAGGCGGGAGACCCAGTACTTC; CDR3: CASVLSGRARRETQYF
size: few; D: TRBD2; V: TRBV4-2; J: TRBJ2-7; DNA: TGTGCCAGCAGCCAAGAGGGACTAGCGGGAGCGGCTTCTCCCTACGAGCAGTACTTC; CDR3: CASSQEGLAGAASPYEQYF
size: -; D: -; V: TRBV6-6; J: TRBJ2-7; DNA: TGTGCCAGCAGTTACCTCAGCGGACTCTCCTACGAGCAGTACTTC; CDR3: CASSYLSGLSYEQYF
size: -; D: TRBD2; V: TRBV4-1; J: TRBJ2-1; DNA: TGCGCCAGCAGAGGGACTAGCGGGGTCTACAATGAGCAGTTCTTC; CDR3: CASRGTSGVYNEQFF
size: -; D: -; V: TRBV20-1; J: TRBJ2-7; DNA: TGCAGTGCTAGAGTCGAGGCAGTGTACGAGCAGTACTTC; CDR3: CSARVEAVYEQYF
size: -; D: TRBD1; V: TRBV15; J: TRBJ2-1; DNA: TGTGCCACCAGCAGAGATAGTGGGACAGGGTGGCAGTTCTTC; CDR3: CATSRDSGTGWQFF
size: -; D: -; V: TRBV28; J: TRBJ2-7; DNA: TGTGCCACTACAGGGTTCGAGGTTGGTCCCAACGGGCAGTACTTC; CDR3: CATTGFEVGPNGQYF
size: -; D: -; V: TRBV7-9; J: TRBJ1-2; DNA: TGTGCCAGCAGCTTCAGTGCAGGGAACTATGGCTACACCTTC; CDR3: CASSFSAGNYGYTF
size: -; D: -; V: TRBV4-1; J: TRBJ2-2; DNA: TGCGCCAGCAGCCCAACGGCAAAGTCGAACACCGGGGAGCTGTTTTTT; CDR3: CASSPTAKSNTGELFF
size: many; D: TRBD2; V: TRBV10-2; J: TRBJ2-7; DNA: TGCGCCAGCAGTGAATCTAGCGGGAGTTTTTCCTACGAGCAGTACTTC; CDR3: CASSESSGSFSYEQYF
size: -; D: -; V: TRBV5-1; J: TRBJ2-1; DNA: TGCGCCAGCAGCTTGGACTCCGTCAATGAGCAGTTCTTC; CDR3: CASSLDSVNEQFF